This TCR beta chain was captured in a study of cytomegalovirus exposure and HLA in healthy donors. Study-wide points: Presence/absence results assume similar sequencing depth per donor, which may not hold.

The CDR3 sequence is 16 residues long. Per germline, CDR1 MNHEY and CDR2 SMNVEV (reference sequence). V lost 8 bases, J lost 7 bases, and 15 bases stayed unmatched. Regarding this clone: The antigen is not known. The identical CDR3 is also encoded by other nucleotide sequences in the sample.

Vbeta (60) and Jbeta (13) primers were used in the PCR. The method was immunoSEQ multiplex PCR; TCRdb's version includes in-frame clones alone and lacks a portion of them. The repertoire holds 150,000 to 200,000 clones, roughly three quarters seen once, with 7% to 7.5% in the top ten. This receptor was taken from a man aged 40-50 years in good health and CMV-seropositive. Material: PBMCs. The chain couples TRBV27 to TRBJ1-2; 11 bases are shared with TRBD1. The CDR3 bases are TGTGCCAGCGCATATATCCGAGGACAGGGGGCAGGTGGCTACACCTTC. Translation gives CASAYIRGQGAGGYTF.